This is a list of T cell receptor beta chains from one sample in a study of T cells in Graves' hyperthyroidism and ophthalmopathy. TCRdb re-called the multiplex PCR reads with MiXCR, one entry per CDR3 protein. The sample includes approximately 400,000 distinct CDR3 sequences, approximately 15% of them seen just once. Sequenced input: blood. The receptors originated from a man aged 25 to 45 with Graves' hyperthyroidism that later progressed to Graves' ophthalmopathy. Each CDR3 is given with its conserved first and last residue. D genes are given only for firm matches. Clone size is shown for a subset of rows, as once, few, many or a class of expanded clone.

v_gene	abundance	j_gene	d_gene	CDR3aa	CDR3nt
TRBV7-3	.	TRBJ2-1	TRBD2	CASSLLSGGAGEQFF	TGTGCCAGCAGCTTATTAAGCGGGGGGGCGGGTGAGCAGTTCTTC
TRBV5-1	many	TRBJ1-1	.	CASSLGFRMNTEAFF	TGCGCCAGCAGCTTGGGTTTCCGGATGAACACTGAAGCTTTCTTT
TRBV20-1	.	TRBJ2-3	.	CSASEYLNTDTQYF	TGCAGTGCTAGCGAGTACTTAAACACAGATACGCAGTATTTT
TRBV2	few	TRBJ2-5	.	CASSPGTTGKTQHF	TGTGCCAGCAGCCCCGGGACAACCGGAAAGACCCAGCACTTC
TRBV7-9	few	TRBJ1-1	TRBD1	CASSLGGTGARAFF	TGTGCCAGCAGCTTAGGTGGGACAGGGGCCCGGGCTTTCTTT
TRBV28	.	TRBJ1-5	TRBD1	CASKGGGAGQPQHF	TGTGCCAGCAAAGGAGGGGGCGCCGGTCAGCCCCAGCATTTT
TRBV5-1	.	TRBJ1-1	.	CASSFWTITEAFF	TGCGCCAGCAGCTTCTGGACAATCACTGAAGCTTTCTTT
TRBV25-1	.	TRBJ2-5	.	CASSESGKETQYF	TGTGCCAGCAGTGAATCTGGGAAAGAGACCCAGTACTTC
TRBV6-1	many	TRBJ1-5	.	CASSPKGVGGNQPQHF	TGTGCCAGCAGCCCAAAGGGGGTAGGAGGCAATCAGCCCCAGCATTTT
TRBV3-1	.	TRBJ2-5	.	CATGDSKETRYF	TGTGCCACGGGGGACAGTAAAGAGACCCGGTACTTC
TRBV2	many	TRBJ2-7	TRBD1	CASSVRQGREQYF	TGTGCCAGCAGTGTGCGACAGGGGAGGGAGCAGTACTTC
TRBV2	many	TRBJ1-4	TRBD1	CASSWDRPDEKLFF	TGTGCCAGCAGCTGGGACAGGCCGGATGAAAAACTGTTTTTT
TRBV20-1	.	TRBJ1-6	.	CSAPLQGNSPLHF	TGCAGTGCCCCCCTACAGGGAAATTCACCCCTCCACTTT
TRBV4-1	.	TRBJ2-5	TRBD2	CASSQDIAGGPKTQYF	TGCGCCAGCAGCCAAGACATAGCGGGGGGGCCAAAGACCCAGTACTTC
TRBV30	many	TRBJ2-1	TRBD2	CAWSSVSGGDSSYNEQFF	TGTGCCTGGAGTTCTGTGAGCGGGGGGGATAGCTCCTACAATGAGCAGTTCTTC
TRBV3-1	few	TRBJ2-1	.	CASSQRLGYNEQFF	TGTGCCAGCAGCCAAAGACTAGGGTACAATGAGCAGTTCTTC
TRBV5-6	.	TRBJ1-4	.	CASSLGGRDEKLFF	TGTGCCAGCAGCTTGGGTGGTCGGGATGAAAAACTGTTTTTT
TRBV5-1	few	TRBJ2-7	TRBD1	CASSFSRGHHEQYF	TGCGCCAGCAGCTTCTCCAGGGGGCACCACGAGCAGTACTTC
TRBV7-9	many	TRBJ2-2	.	CASSLGPQRSNTGELFF	TGTGCCAGCAGCTTAGGGCCACAGAGATCGAACACCGGGGAGCTGTTTTTT
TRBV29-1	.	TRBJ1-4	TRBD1	CSVGDRAYEKLFF	TGCAGCGTTGGGGACAGGGCGTATGAAAAACTGTTTTTT
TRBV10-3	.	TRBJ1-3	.	CAIQTAGNTIYF	TGTGCCATCCAGACGGCCGGAAACACCATATATTTT
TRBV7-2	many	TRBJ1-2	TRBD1	CASRVGTGVLGYTF	TGTGCCAGCAGAGTGGGGACAGGGGTCCTTGGCTACACCTTC
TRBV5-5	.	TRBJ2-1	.	CASSSGHNSYNEQFF	TGTGCCAGCAGCTCCGGACACAACTCCTACAATGAGCAGTTCTTC
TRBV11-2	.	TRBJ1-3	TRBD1	CASRPTTGAGNTIYF	TGTGCCAGCAGACCAACGACAGGGGCCGGAAACACCATATATTTT
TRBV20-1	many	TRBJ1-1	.	CSAADVKAFF	TGCAGTGCCGCGGACGTTAAAGCTTTCTTT
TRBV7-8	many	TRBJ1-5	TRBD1	CASSLADRDQPQHF	TGTGCCAGCAGCTTAGCAGACAGGGACCAGCCCCAGCATTTT
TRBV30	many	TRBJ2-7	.	CAWNHGGIGYEQYF	TGTGCCTGGAACCATGGGGGAATAGGCTACGAGCAGTACTTC
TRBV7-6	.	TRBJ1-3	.	CASSGGAGLGNTIYF	TGTGCCAGCAGCGGCGGGGCAGGGCTAGGAAACACCATATATTTT
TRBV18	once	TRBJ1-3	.	CASSHGTSGNTIYF	TGTGCCAGCTCACATGGGACATCTGGAAACACCATATATTTT
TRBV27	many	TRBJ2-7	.	CASSFRVSYEQYF	TGTGCCAGCAGTTTCCGGGTCTCCTACGAGCAGTACTTC
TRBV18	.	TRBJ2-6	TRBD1	CASSPRPGQGAGANVLTF	TGTGCCAGCTCACCACGTCCGGGACAGGGGGCCGGGGCCAACGTCCTGACTTTC
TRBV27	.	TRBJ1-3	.	CASSFGTKNGNTIYF	TGTGCCAGCAGTTTCGGGACAAAAAACGGAAACACCATATATTTT
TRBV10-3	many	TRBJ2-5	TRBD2	CATGEGPAETQYF	TGTGCCACCGGGGAGGGCCCGGCGGAGACCCAGTACTTC
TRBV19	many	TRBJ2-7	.	CASRTQARMGYEQYF	TGTGCCAGTAGGACACAGGCAAGGATGGGTTACGAGCAGTACTTC
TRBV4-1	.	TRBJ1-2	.	CASSHGGLRFGYTF	TGCGCCAGCAGCCACGGGGGGCTGAGGTTTGGCTACACCTTC
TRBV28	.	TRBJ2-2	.	CASRTDRDGITGELFF	TGTGCCAGCAGAACCGACCGGGACGGTATTACCGGGGAGCTGTTTTTT
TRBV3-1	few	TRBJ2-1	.	CASEGKGLAEQFF	TGTGCCAGCGAGGGCAAGGGGCTAGCTGAGCAGTTCTTC
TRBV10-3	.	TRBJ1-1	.	CAISDSGNTEAFF	TGTGCCATCAGTGATTCGGGGAACACTGAAGCTTTCTTT
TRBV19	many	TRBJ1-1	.	CASSTSIGTEAFF	TGTGCCAGTAGTACCTCAATTGGAACTGAAGCTTTCTTT
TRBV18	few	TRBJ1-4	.	CASSPSDRRREKLFF	TGTGCCAGCTCACCATCGGACAGACGGAGGGAAAAACTGTTTTTT
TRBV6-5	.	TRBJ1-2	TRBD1	CASSYSGRGLGYTF	TGTGCCAGCAGTTACTCGGGCAGGGGGCTCGGCTACACCTTC
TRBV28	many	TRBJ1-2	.	CASTPEGVYGYTF	TGTGCCAGCACCCCGGAGGGGGTCTATGGCTACACCTTC
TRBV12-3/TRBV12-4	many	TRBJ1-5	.	CASSPQDPNQPQHF	TGTGCCAGCAGCCCACAGGACCCAAATCAGCCCCAGCATTTT
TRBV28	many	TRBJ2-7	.	CASSPDGYEQYF	TGTGCCAGCAGCCCGGACGGGTACGAGCAGTACTTC
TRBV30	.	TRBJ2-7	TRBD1	CAWSRGGAYVQYF	TGTGCCTGGAGTCGAGGGGGCGCATATGTGCAGTACTTC
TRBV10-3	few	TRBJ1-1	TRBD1	CAIRPGQADTEAFF	TGTGCCATCAGACCGGGACAGGCCGACACTGAAGCTTTCTTT
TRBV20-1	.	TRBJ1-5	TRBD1	CSARRQGLNQPQHF	TGCAGTGCTAGGAGACAGGGACTCAATCAGCCCCAGCATTTT
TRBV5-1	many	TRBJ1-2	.	CASSLSMPGGLGYTF	TGCGCCAGCAGCTTGAGTATGCCGGGAGGTTTAGGCTACACCTTC
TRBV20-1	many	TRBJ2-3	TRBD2	CSAPRTSGGSTDTQYF	TGCAGTGCCCCCCGGACTAGCGGGGGAAGCACAGATACGCAGTATTTT
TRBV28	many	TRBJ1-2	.	CASSYRDGYTF	TGTGCCAGCAGTTACAGGGATGGCTACACCTTC
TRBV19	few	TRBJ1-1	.	CASKFGTEAFF	TGTGCCAGTAAATTTGGCACTGAAGCTTTCTTT
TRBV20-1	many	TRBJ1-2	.	CSAVGYTF	TGCAGTGCGGTTGGCTACACCTTC
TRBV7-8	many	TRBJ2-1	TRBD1	CASSISGTGSNEQFF	TGTGCCAGCAGCATTTCCGGGACAGGCAGCAATGAGCAGTTCTTC
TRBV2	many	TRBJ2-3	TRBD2	CASSEVVSGGPDTQYF	TGTGCCAGCAGTGAAGTCGTTAGCGGGGGCCCAGATACGCAGTATTTT
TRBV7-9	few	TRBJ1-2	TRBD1	CASSRLDRGQDYGYTF	TGTGCCAGCAGCCGACTGGACAGGGGGCAGGACTATGGCTACACCTTC
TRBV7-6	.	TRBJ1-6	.	CASSLAPGQDSPLHF	TGTGCCAGCAGCTTAGCACCGGGTCAAGATTCACCCCTCCACTTT
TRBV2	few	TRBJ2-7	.	CASSSPVYEQYF	TGTGCCAGCAGCTCGCCAGTGTACGAGCAGTACTTC
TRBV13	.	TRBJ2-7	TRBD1	CASSRDSDSYEQYF	TGTGCCAGCAGCCGGGACAGCGACTCCTACGAGCAGTACTTC
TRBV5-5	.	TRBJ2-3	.	CASSRGASSTDTQYF	TGTGCCAGCAGCCGAGGGGCCTCTAGCACAGATACGCAGTATTTT
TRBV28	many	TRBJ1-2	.	CASSFGGVYGYTF	TGTGCCAGCAGTTTTGGTGGCGTCTATGGCTACACCTTC